This T cell receptor (beta chain) appears in the sequencing data of a study of blood T cell repertoires in COVID-19. At the level of the study: Samples of COVID-19 (acute and convalescent) were obtained from the United States, Italy and Spain. In each case, the material was cDNA or gDNA derived from T cells, B-cell-depleted T cells, or PBMCs.

The CDR3 consists of 17 residues. Looked up from germline, CDR1 is SEHNR and CDR2 is FQNEAQ (reference sequence). J was trimmed by 8 bases and V by 5 bases; bases with no gene match: 9. Per the study methods: Estimation of nucleated cell counts relied on the amplification of reference gene primers. TCRdb's table, derived via immunoSEQ multiplex PCR, lists solely in-frame clones and lacks some. V, J and clone size derive from that table, while D and trimming were established from the DNA sequence. Of about 45,000 clones in the sample, roughly nine tenths were seen once. The receptor comes from a human donor in a cohort sampled during active COVID-19. The chain couples TRBV7-9 to TRBJ2-1; 16 nucleotides line up with TRBD2. The sequenced material came from peripheral blood. The CDR3 DNA follows: TGTGCCAGCAGCCTCGGGACTAGCGGGGGGGCCGGGGATGAGCAGTTCTTC. Protein product: CASSLGTSGGAGDEQFF.